The next 8 T cell receptor beta chains were all read from a single sample in a study of CD8 T cells in Susac syndrome (dated by TCRdb to about 2019). The library was produced with the immunoSEQ multiplex PCR assay. RNA was extracted using the RNeasy kit, and about 0.45 to 1 ug of the RNA was reverse transcribed with random hexamers. TCRdb redid the processing of the public reads, applying fastp at Q25 and MiXCR, and retained in-frame beta chains. Identical CDR3 protein sequences are pooled into one entry, listed with their most common genes and DNA. The sample table records a few hundred thousand distinct CDR3 sequences; around 83% of these occur just once. Over 0.09% of the sample is in the top ten clones. The sample taken for sequencing was CD8+ T cells from PBMCs. The receptors stem from a human donor with multiple sclerosis.

This clonotype was recorded only once. This rearrangement joins TRBV4-1 to TRBJ2-1; D remains ambiguous. This CDR3 contains 14 residues. V was trimmed by 1 base and J by 6 bases, leaving 10 bases between them. From germline, CDR1 is MGHRA and CDR2 YSYEKL. The CDR3 sequence: CASSQASLRNEQFF. CDR3 bases: TGCGCCAGCAGCCAAGCCAGCCTGCGCAATGAGCAGTTCTTC.

The chain couples TRBV4-1 to TRBJ2-5, with 8 nucleotides matching TRBD2. The CDR3 covers 14 residues. The germline CDR1 and CDR2 sequences are MGHRA and YSYEKL. V trimming: 3 bases; J trimming: 5 bases; junction bases outside the gene matches: 5. The CDR3 loop is CASSHRAGVETQYF. In DNA form, the CDR3 reads TGCGCCAGCAGCCACCGAGCGGGAGTGGAGACCCAGTACTTC.

The chain joins TRBV27 to TRBJ2-7, with 13 nucleotides matching TRBD2. Germline assignment: CDR1 MNHEY and CDR2 SMNVEV (reference sequence). Trimming at V came to 5 bases and at J to 7 bases, leaving 8 bases not matched to a gene. The CDR3 spans 15 residues. The CDR3, as DNA: TGTGCCAGCAGTAACGGACTAGCGGGAGTTCGGGAGCAGTACTTC. It encodes CASSNGLAGVREQYF.

The chain is built from TRBV29-1 and TRBJ2-3; D perhaps matches TRBD2 (6 bases). V was trimmed by 6 bases and J by 7 bases, leaving 17 bases between them. Germline V lookup: CDR1 SQVTM, CDR2 ANQGSEA. This CDR3 contains 13 residues. CDR3: CSVRDWEENTQYF. Written as DNA, the CDR3 is TGCAGCGTCCGGGACTGGGAGGAAAATACGCAGTATTTT.

The V and J genes are TRBV27 and TRBJ2-5; the match to TRBD2 covers 10 bases. The CDR3 spans 15 residues. Germline lookup yields CDR1 MNHEY and CDR2 SMNVEV (reference sequence). The trim removed 8 bases at V and 6 bases at J, leaving 12 bases unmatched. In nucleotides, the CDR3 is TGTGCCAGCGCGTTTGAGCGGGAGGGCCCCAAGACCCAGTACTTC. This encodes CASAFEREGPKTQYF.

This chain joins TRBV3-1 and TRBJ1-1, with TRBD1 matching 11 bases. Germline CDR1 reads LGHDT; CDR2 reads YNNKEL (reference sequence). The trim removed 1 base at V and 4 bases at J, leaving 14 bases unmatched. The CDR3 spans 19 residues. CDR3 loop: CASSQVIRTGGARGTEAFF. Written as DNA, the CDR3 is TGTGCCAGCAGCCAAGTTATCCGGACAGGGGGCGCAAGGGGCACTGAAGCTTTCTTT. The variable domain in full, with the rest retrieved from reference TRBV3-1 and TRBJ1-1, is DTAVSQTPKYLVTQMGNDKSIKCEQNLGHDTMYWYKQDSKKFLKIMFSYNNKELIINETVPNRFSPKSPDKAHLNLHINSLELGDSAVYFCASSQVIRTGGARGTEAFFGQGTRLTVV.

This clonotype has just a few counts. The V call is TRBV4-2, the J call TRBJ2-1; D remains unclear. Germline CDR1 and CDR2: LGHNA and YNFKEQ. V lost 0 bases to trimming and J lost 4 bases, with 13 bases between them. The CDR3 runs 16 residues. The CDR3 spells CASSQDNRVEYNEQFF. The CDR3 bases are TGTGCCAGCAGCCAAGATAATCGGGTGGAATACAATGAGCAGTTCTTC.

CDR3 in DNA: TGTGCCACCAGCAGCCGGGACGCCCGCAGGGAGACCCAGTACTTC. Amino acid sequence: CATSSRDARRETQYF. The chain couples TRBV15 to TRBJ2-5; D possibly matches TRBD1 or TRBD2 (5 bases each). The V gene lost 3 bases and the J gene lost 5 bases, with 16 bases spanning the gap. The germline V gene encodes CDR1 LNHNV and CDR2 YYDKDF (reference sequence). This CDR3 is 15 amino acids long. The whole variable domain, filled in from reference TRBV15 and TRBJ2-5, reads DAMVIQNPRYQVTQFGKPVTLSCSQTLNHNVMYWYQQKSSQAPKLLFHYYDKDFNNEADTPDNFQSRRPNTSFCFLDIRSPGLGDTAMYLCATSSRDARRETQYFGPGTRLLVL.